A single sample is the source of the 32 T cell receptor beta chains below, sequenced in a study of cytomegalovirus exposure and HLA in healthy donors. Use of 60 Vbeta and 13 Jbeta primers characterized the PCR. The repertoire was sequenced with immunoSEQ multiplex PCR; TCRdb's copy has only in-frame clones and lacks some. The data show about 75,000 clones, 84% seen once. Sequencing was performed on PBMCs. The receptors come from a man in his sixties or seventies in good health and CMV-seropositive.

This chain links TRBV29-1 with TRBJ2-1, with D possibly being TRBD2 (6 bases). The CDR3 has 17 amino acids. Germline lookup yields CDR1 SQVTM and CDR2 ANQGSEA. Trimming left V 3 bases short and J 0 bases short, with 18 bases between. CDR3: CSVDRGGVSSSYNEQFF. Here the CDR3 DNA reads TGCAGCGTTGATCGGGGAGGCGTATCGAGCTCCTACAATGAGCAGTTCTTC.

This sequence joins TRBV2 and TRBJ2-5; weak D call: TRBD2 (7 bases). Germline CDR1 and CDR2: SNHLY and FYNNEI. Trimming took 10 bases from V and 5 from J, leaving 14 bases between them. The CDR3 totals 12 residues. The CDR3 spells CANGGGPETQYF. CDR3 DNA sequence: TGTGCCAATGGCGGGGGCCCGGAGACCCAGTACTTC.

The V gene is TRBV29-1, the J gene TRBJ2-5, with D tentatively TRBD2 (6 bases). The CDR3 has 13 residues. V was cut by 3 bases and J by 4 bases, with 12 bases left in between. CDR1 is SQVTM and CDR2 is ANQGSEA in the germline V gene. CDR3 amino acids: CSVDYQGGETQYF. The CDR3 DNA reads as TGCAGCGTTGATTATCAGGGAGGAGAGACCCAGTACTTC.

In regard to this clone: At one end, the junction sequence differs from germline, possibly due to a read error. Here the CDR3 reads CASSLDRGGGNEQFF. Written as DNA, the CDR3 is TGTGCTAGCAGTTTGGACAGGGGCGGAGGCAATGAGCAGTTCTTC. The genes are TRBV7-7 and TRBJ2-1; TRBD1 aligns across 9 bases. Germline lookup yields CDR1 SSHAT and CDR2 FNYEAQ (reference sequence). This CDR3 has 15 residues.

The genes are TRBV28 and TRBJ1-2; tentatively, D is TRBD1 (6 bases). The CDR3 is 14 residues long. Germline CDR1 is MDHEN and CDR2 is SYDVKM. V lost 2 bases to trimming and J lost 3 bases, with 10 bases between them. The CDR3 sequence: CASSLPRQDYGYTF. In DNA form, the CDR3 reads TGTGCCAGCAGTTTACCTAGACAGGACTATGGCTACACCTTC.

This chain uses TRBV29-1 with TRBJ1-1; D gene uncertain. V was clipped by 4 bases and J by 0 bases, with 9 bases between them. CDR3 size: 13 residues. Germline V CDR1 and CDR2: SQVTM, ANQGSEA. Here the CDR3 reads CSVGSLVNTEAFF. The CDR3 DNA is TGCAGCGTTGGTAGCTTGGTGAACACTGAAGCTTTCTTT.

The chain carries TRBV10-3 and TRBJ2-7; D may be TRBD1 (5 bases). Looked up from germline, CDR1 is ENHRY and CDR2 is SYGVKD. The CDR3 totals 13 residues. Trimming removed 5 bases from V and 4 bases from J, with 12 bases in between. The chain's CDR3 is CAISSQEIYEQYF. CDR3 sequence (DNA): TGTGCCATCAGTTCACAGGAGATTTACGAGCAGTACTTC.

This chain joins TRBV6-4 and TRBJ2-3; TRBD2 matches at 8 bases. CDR3 length: 15 residues. Germline lookup yields CDR1 MRHNA and CDR2 SNTAGT. After removal of 8 bases from V and 0 bases from J, the junction contained 7 bases not matched to a gene. CDR3 sequence: CASGMTSDSTDTQYF. The CDR3 region has the DNA TGTGCCAGCGGAATGACTAGCGATAGCACAGATACGCAGTATTTT.

A single count supports this clone. The chain has TRBV7-9 and TRBJ2-2; D is undetermined. V shed 5 bases and J shed 1 base, with 5 bases lying between them. The CDR3 has 13 amino acids. Germline CDR1 reads SEHNR; CDR2 reads FQNEAQ (reference sequence). The CDR3 here is CASSPRNTGELFF. The CDR3 coding sequence is TGTGCCAGCAGCCCCCGGAACACCGGGGAGCTGTTTTTT.

CDR3 nucleotide sequence: TGTGCCAGCAGCTACGATTACTATGGCTACACCTTC. The encoded protein is CASSYDYYGYTF. This chain connects TRBV28 to TRBJ1-2; D remains ambiguous. This CDR3 contains 12 residues. V lost 6 bases and J 3 bases, leaving 8 bases between the germline ends. Germline-derived CDR1 and CDR2 are MDHEN and SYDVKM.

This clone was seen a few times. The chain couples TRBV9 to TRBJ2-5, with 8 nucleotides matching TRBD2. The CDR3 runs 16 residues. CDR1 is SGDLS and CDR2 is YYNGEE in the germline V gene. Trimming removed 0 bases from V and 4 bases from J; junction bases left unmatched: 8. CDR3 region: CASSVVGSGGGETQYF. The CDR3 DNA reads as TGTGCCAGCAGCGTAGTCGGAAGCGGGGGAGGAGAGACCCAGTACTTC. Filled out from reference TRBV9 and TRBJ2-5, the complete variable domain reads DSGVTQTPKHLITATGQRVTLRCSPRSGDLSVYWYQQSLDQGLQFLIQYYNGEERAKGNILERFSAQQFPDLHSELNLSSLELGDSALYFCASSVVGSGGGETQYFGPGTRLLVL.

The chain is built from TRBV7-8 and TRBJ2-5; a possible D gene is TRBD2 (6 bases). This CDR3 region has 14 residues. Trimming stripped 5 bases from V and 4 bases from J, with 14 bases between. CDR1 and CDR2 from the germline V gene are SGHVS and FQNEAQ. The CDR3 nucleotides read TGTGCCAGCAGCCCGGGGCGGGACGGAGAGACCCAGTACTTC. Protein: CASSPGRDGETQYF.

This clone was seen a few times. The rearrangement uses TRBV2 and TRBJ2-5; D not resolved. The end of the DNA fits TRBJ2-7 better, so the J call may be wrong. Germline loops: CDR1 SNHLY, CDR2 FYNNEI. The CDR3 has 12 amino acids. This CDR3 reads CASSQASYEQYF. CDR3 sequence (DNA): TGTGCCAGCAGCCAAGCCTCGTACGAGCAGTACTTC.

The chain is built from TRBV4-1 and TRBJ1-1; TRBD1 matches at 7 bases. J was trimmed by 2 bases and V by 1 base; bases with no gene match: 4. In germline, CDR1 is MGHRA, CDR2 YSYEKL. The CDR3 consists of 15 residues. CDR3 sequence reads: CASSQVQGYNTEAFF. The CDR3 coding sequence is TGCGCCAGCAGCCAAGTACAGGGGTACAACACTGAAGCTTTCTTT.

The rearrangement joins TRBV11-2 to TRBJ2-7; 9 bases are a match to TRBD2. Trimming cost V 4 bases and J 0 bases; bases outside gene matches: 4. CDR1 SGHAT and CDR2 FQNNGV come from the germline V gene. The CDR3 has 15 residues. The CDR3 coding sequence is TGTGCCAGCAGCTCTACTAGCGGGTTCTCCTACGAGCAGTACTTC. This sequence encodes CASSSTSGFSYEQYF.

The gene calls are TRBV5-6 and TRBJ1-5; D not resolved. Germline V gene sequence: CDR1 SGHDT, CDR2 YYEEEE. Trimming pared 3 bases from V and 3 bases from J, leaving 7 bases between. This CDR3 spans 13 amino acids. The CDR3 nucleotides are TGTGCCAGCAGCTGGCAGAACAATCAGCCCCAGCATTTT. Translating it yields CASSWQNNQPQHF.

The chain recombines TRBV19 with TRBJ2-1; D remains ambiguous. Germline V gene lookup returns CDR1 LNHDA and CDR2 SQIVND (reference sequence). The V end lost 1 base, the J end lost 5 bases, and 9 bases lay between the germline ends. The length of the CDR3 is 14 residues. DNA of the CDR3: TGTGCCAGTAGTATAGTAAGCCTTGACAATGAGCAGTTCTTC. Amino acid sequence: CASSIVSLDNEQFF.

J is TRBJ1-2 and V is TRBV6-1; 7 nucleotides match TRBD1. Germline trimming cut 10 bases from V and 1 base from J; bases unmatched to any gene: 6. CDR3 length: 13 amino acids. Germline V gene sequence: CDR1 MNHNS, CDR2 SASEGT. The CDR3 DNA sequence: TGTGCCACCAACAGGGGTCTTAACTATGGCTACACCTTC. It yields the protein CATNRGLNYGYTF.

This chain connects TRBV2 to TRBJ2-5, with D uncertain. The ends were cut back, 1 base at V and 2 bases at J, with 5 bases in the middle. The CDR3 loop spans 13 amino acids. The germline gives CDR1 SNHLY, CDR2 FYNNEI. CDR3 amino acids: CASSEDYQETQYF. The CDR3 region has the DNA TGTGCCAGCAGTGAAGACTATCAAGAGACCCAGTACTTC.

The gene calls are TRBV7-2 and TRBJ2-2, with D perhaps TRBD2 (6 bases). The CDR3 spans 14 residues. Looked up from germline, CDR1 is SGHTA and CDR2 is FQGNSA. Between the trimmed V and J ends, which lost 4 bases and 3 bases, there was a span of 9 bases. CDR3 in DNA: TGTGCCAGCAGCTCGCAGCGGGACACCGGGGAGCTGTTTTTT. Translation gives CASSSQRDTGELFF. The complete variable domain, with remaining parts taken from reference TRBV7-2 and TRBJ2-2, reads GAGVSQSPSNKVTEKGKDVELRCDPISGHTALYWYRQSLGQGLEFLIYFQGNSAPDKSGLPSDRFSAERTGGSVSTLTIQRTQQEDSAVYLCASSSQRDTGELFFGEGSRLTVL.

J is TRBJ2-7 and V is TRBV6-1; TRBD1 aligns across 12 bases. After removal of 5 bases from V and 2 bases from J, the junction contained 4 bases not matched to a gene. Germline V lookup: CDR1 MNHNS, CDR2 SASEGT. The CDR3 totals 15 residues. CDR3 loop: CASSTGTGGTYEQYF. CDR3 coding DNA: TGTGCCAGCAGTACCGGGACAGGGGGCACCTACGAGCAGTACTTC.

CDR3 protein: CASSFQGLGTGELFF. CDR3 DNA sequence: TGTGCCAGCAGCTTCCAGGGGCTGGGGACCGGGGAGCTGTTTTTT. The rearrangement joins TRBV7-2 to TRBJ2-2; TRBD1 is a possible D gene (6 bases). The CDR3 is made up of 15 amino acids. Trimming removed 3 bases at V and 5 bases at J, with 13 bases between. Per the germline V gene, CDR1 is SGHTA and CDR2 is FQGNSA.

The genes are TRBV12-5 and TRBJ2-7, with a tentative D call TRBD1 (6 bases). The CDR3 spans 13 residues. Trimming left V 1 base short and J 3 bases short, with 7 bases between. The germline gives CDR1 LGHNT, CDR2 FRNRAP. CDR3 DNA sequence: TGTGCTAGTGGTTTGGGAGGGGGCTACGAGCAGTACTTC. It yields the protein CASGLGGGYEQYF.

This clone appeared a single time. The V and J genes are TRBV28 and TRBJ1-5; tentatively, D is TRBD1 (6 bases). The CDR3 sequence is 13 residues long. V was clipped by 6 bases and J by 5 bases, with 11 bases between them. Germline CDR1 reads MDHEN; CDR2 reads SYDVKM. The CDR3 DNA reads as TGTGCCAGCAGCGACAGGCTCGATCAGCCCCAGCATTTT. Its protein is CASSDRLDQPQHF.

This sequence joins TRBV5-4 and TRBJ1-1, with 11 bases matching TRBD1. The CDR3 covers 15 residues. Germline assignment: CDR1 SGHNT and CDR2 YYREEE (reference sequence). V lost 2 bases to trimming and J lost 7 bases; unmatched junction nucleotides: 7. Here the CDR3 DNA reads TGTGCCAGCAGCTTCGGGACAGGGGGTCAAGGTGAAGCTTTCTTT. Encoded protein: CASSFGTGGQGEAFF.

This clone has a single count. This rearrangement joins TRBV29-1 to TRBJ1-1; D call uncertain. Germline CDR1 and CDR2: SQVTM and ANQGSEA. The CDR3 is made up of 13 amino acids. V was shortened by 6 bases and J by 4 bases, with 15 bases between the two germline ends. Written as DNA, the CDR3 is TGCAGCGTGATGACTCAGACGGGCACTGAAGCTTTCTTT. Encoded protein: CSVMTQTGTEAFF.

This chain connects TRBV4-1 to TRBJ1-4; no reliable D call. Trimming took off 0 bases at V and 8 bases at J, with 16 bases between the two ends. The germline V gene has CDR1 MGHRA and CDR2 YSYEKL. CDR3 size: 16 residues. As DNA, the CDR3 is TGCGCCAGCAGCCAAGATAGCGGGATAATGGGGGAAAAACTGTTTTTT. Translating it yields CASSQDSGIMGEKLFF.

The chain links TRBV19 to TRBJ2-2, with TRBD2 matching over 14 bases. The CDR3 has 16 residues. J was trimmed by 4 bases and V by 6 bases; bases with no gene match: 4. Germline CDR1 LNHDA, CDR2 SQIVND (reference sequence). CDR3 coding DNA: TGTGCCAGTAGGACTAGCGGGGGGGCTTTCACCGGGGAGCTGTTTTTT. Translation gives CASRTSGGAFTGELFF.

This chain links TRBV9 with TRBJ2-5, with 10 bases that match TRBD2. This CDR3 is built from 15 residues. Looked up from germline, CDR1 is SGDLS and CDR2 is YYNGEE. Trimming took 0 bases from V and 5 from J; bases not matched to a gene: 4. In DNA, the CDR3 is TGTGCCAGCAGCGTAGCTAGCGGGAGTGGCGAGACCCAGTACTTC. Translated: CASSVASGSGETQYF.

The CDR3 DNA is TGCGCCAGCAGCCTGAGGTGGAACACTGAAGCTTTCTTT. This gives the protein CASSLRWNTEAFF. The chain links TRBV4-1 to TRBJ1-1; D is unresolved. The CDR3 extends over 13 amino acids. Trimming removed 4 bases from V and 1 base from J, with 7 bases in between. Germline loops: CDR1 MGHRA, CDR2 YSYEKL.

This rearrangement joins TRBV5-1 to TRBJ1-4; D is perhaps TRBD1 (5 bases). This CDR3 has 14 amino acids. CDR1 SGHRS and CDR2 YFSETQ come from the germline V gene. V was trimmed by 0 bases and J by 4 bases, leaving 7 bases between them. For the CDR3, the DNA is TGCGCCAGCAGCTTGGGACAGCATAATGAAAAACTGTTTTTT. This translates into CASSLGQHNEKLFF.

This rearrangement joins TRBV5-1 to TRBJ2-7; perhaps TRBD1 as D (5 bases). This CDR3 is 15 amino acids long. The V gene lost 0 bases and the J gene lost 2 bases, with 12 bases spanning the gap. CDR1 and CDR2 (germline): SGHRS, YFSETQ. The CDR3 sequence is CASSLVQGNTYEQYF. The CDR3 DNA follows: TGCGCCAGCAGCTTGGTGCAGGGAAATACCTACGAGCAGTACTTC.